The next 15 T cell receptor beta chains were all read from a single sample in a study of T cell responses to AZD1222 COVID-19 vaccine. Libraries were prepared by immunoSEQ multiplex PCR; TCRdb keeps only in-frame clonotypes and omits some of them. The sample consists of 77,000 or so clones, around 88% of them appearing once. The sequenced sample was peripheral blood, obtained on day 0 of AZD1222 vaccination. All receptors come from an adult in good health.

Written as DNA, the CDR3 is TGTGCCAGCGGGGACAGTGTCTATGGCTACACCTTC. Translation: CASGDSVYGYTF. The genes are TRBV2 and TRBJ1-2, with 7 bases fitting TRBD1. The germline V gene encodes CDR1 SNHLY and CDR2 FYNNEI. Trimming cost V 8 bases and J 4 bases; bases outside gene matches: 4. This CDR3 has 12 residues.

In its sample, this clone was seen a few times. The chain combines TRBV6-2 or TRBV6-3 with TRBJ2-4, with unresolved D. The CDR3 spans 14 residues. V lost 2 bases and J lost 4, with 9 bases in between. The V gene's germline CDR1 is MNHEY and CDR2 SVGEGT. CDR3 amino acids: CASSYSGSKNIQYF. The CDR3 bases are TGTGCCAGCAGTTACAGTGGCAGTAAAAACATTCAGTACTTC.

The DNA of the CDR3 is TGTGCCAGCAGTGAGGGGGTGGGAGCTTCATCACCCCTCCACTTT. Translating it yields CASSEGVGASSPLHF. The V gene is TRBV2, the J gene TRBJ1-6, with a tentative D call TRBD1 (5 bases). This CDR3 has 15 residues. V lost 3 bases and J lost 10, with 16 bases in between. Germline V gives CDR1 SNHLY, CDR2 FYNNEI. Full variable domain (remainder filled in from reference TRBV2 and TRBJ1-6): EPEVTQTPSHQVTQMGQEVILRCVPISNHLYFYWYRQILGQKVEFLVSFYNNEISEKSEIFDDQFSVERPDGSNFTLKIRSTKLEDSAMYFCASSEGVGASSPLHFGNGTRLTVT.

This chain uses TRBV6-1 with TRBJ2-3, with TRBD1 as a possible D gene (6 bases). The CDR3 runs to 15 residues. V was clipped by 0 bases and J by 1 base, with 8 bases between them. Germline assignment: CDR1 MNHNS and CDR2 SASEGT. CDR3 amino acids: CASSEARGGTDTQYF. The DNA of the CDR3 is TGTGCCAGCAGTGAAGCCAGGGGCGGCACAGATACGCAGTATTTT.

The chain employs TRBV11-3 and TRBJ2-2, with 11 bases fitting TRBD2. Trimming took 0 bases from V and 6 from J; bases not matched to a gene: 9. The germline gives CDR1 SGHNT, CDR2 YENEEA. The CDR3 loop spans 18 amino acids. CDR3 residues: CASSLDNSGRGGAGELFF. For the CDR3, the DNA is TGTGCCAGCAGCTTAGATAATAGCGGGAGGGGAGGCGCCGGGGAGCTGTTTTTT.

This chain connects TRBV6-5 to TRBJ2-7, with D possibly being TRBD1 or TRBD2 (5 bases each). Trimming pared 2 bases from V and 2 bases from J, leaving 10 bases between. Germline CDR1 reads MNHEY; CDR2 reads SVGAGI. This CDR3 is built from 14 residues. For the CDR3, the DNA is TGTGCCAGCAGTTACGGGGGAAAAACCTACGAGCAGTACTTC. Its protein product is CASSYGGKTYEQYF.

V and J are TRBV28 and TRBJ2-7; possibly TRBD1 for D (5 bases). This CDR3 contains 14 residues. CDR1 is MDHEN and CDR2 is SYDVKM in the germline V gene. Trimming cost V 4 bases and J 4 bases, with 14 bases left between them. CDR3 protein: CASSSRRTFYEQYF. CDR3 nucleotide sequence: TGTGCCAGCAGTTCCCGAAGGACATTTTACGAGCAGTACTTC.

V usage is TRBV29-1 and J usage is TRBJ1-4; a possible D gene is TRBD1 (6 bases). The CDR3 totals 12 residues. Trimming took off 7 bases at V and 8 bases at J, with 14 bases between the two ends. Per germline, CDR1 SQVTM and CDR2 ANQGSEA. CDR3 protein: CSGRQAGEKLFF. The CDR3 region has the DNA TGCAGCGGGAGACAGGCGGGGGAAAAACTGTTTTTT. Complete variable domain (other parts from reference TRBV29-1 and TRBJ1-4): SAVISQKPSRDICQRGTSLTIQCQVDSQVTMMFWYRQQPGQSLTLIATANQGSEATYESGFVIDKFPISRPNLTFSTLTVSNMSPEDSSIYLCSGRQAGEKLFFGSGTQLSVL.

Notes on this clone: This sample also contains other DNA sequences that code for the same CDR3. The rearrangement joins TRBV19 to TRBJ2-2; D not certain. V dropped 3 bases and J dropped 0 bases, with 8 bases sitting between them. CDR1 and CDR2 (germline): LNHDA, SQIVND (reference sequence). This CDR3 has 15 amino acids. The chain's CDR3 is CASSIVGTNTGELFF. CDR3 DNA sequence: TGTGCCAGTAGTATCGTGGGCACGAACACCGGGGAGCTGTTTTTT.

The genes are TRBV6-1 and TRBJ2-1, with D perhaps TRBD1 (6 bases). This CDR3 is built from 12 residues. Germline V gene sequence: CDR1 MNHNS, CDR2 SASEGT. V was pared by 2 bases and J by 7 bases, with 6 bases between. The CDR3 bases are TGTGCCAGCAGTGAACAGGGGAATGAGCAGTTCTTC. It yields the protein CASSEQGNEQFF.

The V call is TRBV7-6, the J call TRBJ2-1, with D hard to call. The CDR3 has 13 amino acids. The ends were cut back, 1 base at V and 5 bases at J, with 6 bases in the middle. Germline V gene lookup returns CDR1 SGHVS and CDR2 FNYEAQ. The CDR3 DNA reads as TGTGCCAGCAGCTTAGGACCCAACAATGAGCAGTTCTTC. This encodes CASSLGPNNEQFF.

J is TRBJ2-3 and V is TRBV24-1; D call uncertain. This CDR3 contains 15 residues. In germline, CDR1 is KGHDR, CDR2 SFDVKD. V was pared by 4 bases and J by 3 bases, with 13 bases between. The CDR3 region has the DNA TGTGCCACCAGTGACAATTCCGGGCTGACAGATACGCAGTATTTT. The encoded protein is CATSDNSGLTDTQYF.

The chain carries TRBV5-4 and TRBJ1-3; D possibly corresponds to TRBD1 (5 bases). There are 12 residues in the CDR3. The germline gives CDR1 SGHNT, CDR2 YYREEE (reference sequence). V was cut by 4 bases and J by 4 bases, with 6 bases left in between. The CDR3 nucleotides are TGTGCCAGCAGCCAGGGAGGAAACACCATATATTTT. Translating it yields CASSQGGNTIYF. The entire variable domain, with the rest obtained from reference TRBV5-4 and TRBJ1-3, is as follows: ETGVTQSPTHLIKTRGQQVTLRCSSQSGHNTVSWYQQALGQGPQFIFQYYREEENGRGNFPPRFSGLQFPNYSSELNVNALELDDSALYLCASSQGGNTIYFGEGSWLTVV.

This clone was recorded once. V usage is TRBV13 and J usage is TRBJ2-7; D is possibly TRBD2 (5 bases). This CDR3 has 13 amino acids. The V gene lost 1 base and the J gene lost 4 bases, with 8 bases spanning the gap. Per germline, CDR1 PRHDT and CDR2 FYEKMQ (reference sequence). The CDR3 bases are TGTGCCAGCAGCTTAGACGGGGAATACGAGCAGTACTTC. Protein: CASSLDGEYEQYF.

The rearrangement joins TRBV6-1 to TRBJ2-5, with D unresolved. The germline V and J ends were trimmed by 4 bases and 0 bases, with 21 bases remaining between them. The CDR3 covers 18 residues. CDR1 is MNHNS, CDR2 SASEGT, per germline. CDR3 protein: CASSGGVLDFLYQETQYF. For the CDR3, the DNA is TGTGCCAGCAGTGGCGGAGTATTGGATTTTTTGTACCAAGAGACCCAGTACTTC.